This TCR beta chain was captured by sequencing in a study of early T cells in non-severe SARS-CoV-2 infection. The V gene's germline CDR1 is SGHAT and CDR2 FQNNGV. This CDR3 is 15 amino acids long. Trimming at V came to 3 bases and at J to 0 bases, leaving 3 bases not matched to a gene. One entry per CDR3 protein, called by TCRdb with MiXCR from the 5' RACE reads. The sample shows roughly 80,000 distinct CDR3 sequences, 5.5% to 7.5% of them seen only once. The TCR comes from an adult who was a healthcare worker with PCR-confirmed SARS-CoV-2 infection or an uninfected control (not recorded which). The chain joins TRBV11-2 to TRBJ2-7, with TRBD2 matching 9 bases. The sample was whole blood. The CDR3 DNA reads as TGTGCCAGCAGCTTGGCGGGAGGGAGCTCCTACGAGCAGTACTTC. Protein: CASSLAGGSSYEQYF.